Sequencing of this T cell receptor beta chain was carried out in a study of blood T cell repertoires in COVID-19. The CDR3 extends over 16 amino acids. Germline V gene sequence: CDR1 LNHDA, CDR2 SQIVND (reference sequence). V was clipped by 5 bases and J by 0 bases, with 14 bases between them. Methods used by the authors: Scientists estimated how many nucleated cells there were by amplifying reference gene primers. Here immunoSEQ multiplex PCR was the method, and the copy in TCRdb shows in-frame clones only, minus some. The DNA gave D and trimming, while V, J and clone size come from that table. The sample lists 30,000 to 35,000 clones, around four fifths occurring once.

This TCR was recovered from a man aged 80 or over with acute or convalescent COVID-19. The sequencing sample was made of peripheral blood. This chain links TRBV19 with TRBJ2-4; D remains unclear. This chain's CDR3 is CASSRDIPLAKNIQYF. CDR3 DNA: TGTGCCAGTAGTCGAGACATCCCCTTAGCCAAAAACATTCAGTACTTC.